This T cell receptor beta chain was captured by sequencing in a study of cytotoxic CD8 clonotypes in ibrutinib-treated CLL. The germline V gene encodes CDR1 MNHEY and CDR2 SVGAGI. After removal of 6 bases from V and 5 bases from J, the junction contained 2 bases not matched to a gene. The CDR3 runs 13 residues. Profiled with immunoSEQ multiplex PCR; TCRdb holds only in-frame clones, not every one. The profile covers 110,000 to 150,000 clones, with 76% appearing a single time and about 4.7% taken by the ten largest. The study, taken as a whole, reports: Circulating CD8+ T-cell counts were tracked by baseline clonality, which exceeded that of age-matched healthy donors. Sampling times differed between sustained-remission and progressing patients. Public clonotypes showed up rarely, and on treatment they shrank or held steady.

With regard to this clone: Its specificity is not known. At the DNA level, this CDR3 is encoded by other sequences in the same sample as well.

Investigators sourced approximately 1.8 micrograms of genomic DNA from cryopreserved PBMCs for TCR beta libraries. The sample consisted of PBMCs, taken after 24 months of ibrutinib treatment. The chain joins TRBV6-5 to TRBJ1-5, with 9 bases identical to TRBD1. The clonotype comes from a human donor with chronic lymphocytic leukemia. The CDR3 protein is CASSRTGDQPQHF. The CDR3 coding sequence is TGTGCCAGCAGCAGGACAGGGGATCAGCCCCAGCATTTT.